One sample yielded the 22 T cell receptor beta chains listed below, sequenced in a study of shared clonotypes between healthy human individuals. Using immunoSEQ multiplex PCR, the repertoire was profiled, and TCRdb retains in-frame clones only, with some absent. The sample lists about 2 million clones, roughly 94% occurring once. It was CD45RO-negative cells, positively selected for CCR7, that made up naive CD8 cells, with terminally differentiated effector memory CD45RA+ cells excluded. Sequenced: naive CD8+ T cells sorted from blood. These receptors all come from a man aged 18-30 years in good health.

The chain is built from TRBV7-8 and TRBJ2-7; possibly TRBD1 or TRBD2 for D (5 bases each). V shed 6 bases and J shed 6 bases, with 21 bases lying between them. Per the germline V gene, CDR1 is SGHVS and CDR2 is FQNEAQ. This CDR3 comprises 15 residues. The CDR3 DNA sequence: TGTGCCAGCAGTTTAATAGTCGGGGCTGAGGGCGAGCAGTACTTC. Translating gives CASSLIVGAEGEQYF.

On this clone: Other DNA sequences in the sample encode the same CDR3. The V gene is TRBV6-1, the J gene TRBJ2-7; 11 bases match TRBD1. J was trimmed by 2 bases and V by 0 bases; bases with no gene match: 6. Per the germline V gene, CDR1 is MNHNS and CDR2 is SASEGT. The CDR3 has 17 residues. The CDR3 loop reads CASSEALPGQGAYEQYF. CDR3 bases: TGTGCCAGCAGTGAAGCGCTTCCGGGACAGGGGGCCTACGAGCAGTACTTC.

This clone appeared once. The J gene is TRBJ2-7, the V gene TRBV5-1, with 8 bases fitting TRBD1. This CDR3 contains 14 residues. The germline gives CDR1 SGHRS, CDR2 YFSETQ. The ends lost 4 bases at V and 3 bases at J; junction bases unmatched: 6. CDR3 loop: CASSSWDRNYEQYF. As DNA, the CDR3 is TGCGCCAGCAGCAGTTGGGACAGGAACTACGAGCAGTACTTC.

The chain combines TRBV9 with TRBJ2-2; 8 nucleotides align to TRBD1. The CDR3 sequence is 17 residues long. Looked up from germline, CDR1 is SGDLS and CDR2 is YYNGEE. Trimming at V came to 1 base and at J to 5 bases, leaving 10 bases not matched to a gene. CDR3: CASSVNSRGRLTGELFF. CDR3 DNA sequence: TGTGCCAGCAGCGTAAATAGCAGGGGGCGATTGACCGGGGAGCTGTTTTTT.

The V gene is TRBV10-1, the J gene TRBJ1-2; 7 bases agree with TRBD1. CDR1 and CDR2 (germline): WNHNN, SYGVQD (reference sequence). V trimming: 8 bases; J trimming: 2 bases; junction bases outside the gene matches: 5. This CDR3 contains 13 residues. The CDR3 loop is CASPPTGNYGYTF. In DNA, the CDR3 is TGCGCCAGCCCCCCGACAGGGAACTATGGCTACACCTTC.

The gene calls are TRBV4-2 and TRBJ1-2; maybe TRBD1 (5 bases). V was pared by 0 bases and J by 1 base, with 9 bases between. CDR1 and CDR2 (germline): LGHNA, YNFKEQ. This CDR3 is built from 15 residues. The CDR3 nucleotides read TGTGCCAGCAGCCAAGAGGGGGGGTTTAACTATGGCTACACCTTC. Translating gives CASSQEGGFNYGYTF.

The chain links TRBV11-2 to TRBJ2-1, with D hard to call. The CDR3 sequence is 13 residues long. V was cut by 5 bases and J by 2 bases, with 7 bases left in between. Per the germline V gene, CDR1 is SGHAT and CDR2 is FQNNGV. CDR3 sequence (DNA): TGTGCCAGCAGCGACCTTACCTACAATGAGCAGTTCTTC. Its translation: CASSDLTYNEQFF.

The chain links TRBV2 to TRBJ2-3; 9 bases map to TRBD1. V lost 6 bases and J lost 3; bases outside the gene matches: 7. The CDR3 covers 15 residues. Germline values: CDR1 SNHLY, CDR2 FYNNEI. Here the CDR3 DNA reads TGTGCCAGCAGGGGGGGACAGGGAGGGACAGATACGCAGTATTTT. It translates to CASRGGQGGTDTQYF.

Notes on this clone: A read error may produce the germline difference seen at one junction end. This sequence joins TRBV20-1 and TRBJ1-1, with D possibly being TRBD1 (5 bases). CDR1 is DFQATT and CDR2 is SNEGSKA in the germline V gene (reference sequence). This CDR3 is built from 11 residues. Here the CDR3 DNA reads TGTGTCCGACGGGGGAGAACTGAAGCTTTCTTT. It specifies CVRRGRTEAFF.

This sequence joins TRBV7-8 and TRBJ1-2; 10 bases match TRBD1. Germline V gives CDR1 SGHVS, CDR2 FQNEAQ. The CDR3 is 15 residues long. The V segment lost 2 bases and the J segment 8 bases; nucleotides outside the gene matches: 8. In DNA, the CDR3 is TGTGCCAGCAGCTTATCCGGGACAGGGGAGCAAGGCTACACCTTC. Translation: CASSLSGTGEQGYTF.

The rearrangement joins TRBV5-7 to TRBJ1-1; 7 bases align to TRBD1. TRBV5-7 belongs to the ORF category, with a function that is uncertain. J gave up 4 bases and V 4 bases, and 10 bases lay outside the gene matches. The CDR3 runs to 15 residues. The CDR3 loop is CASSPGNRGGTEAFF. In nucleotides, the CDR3 is TGTGCCAGCAGCCCTGGTAACAGGGGCGGCACTGAAGCTTTCTTT.

With regard to this clone: The sample has other DNA sequences that encode this CDR3 too. The gene calls are TRBV9 and TRBJ2-3, with a weak D call TRBD1 (5 bases). The V end was cut by 0 bases, the J end by 3 bases, with 11 bases between. The CDR3 covers 15 residues. Germline assignment: CDR1 SGDLS and CDR2 YYNGEE. CDR3 DNA: TGTGCCAGCAGCGTAGAGGGGCAGGGTACAGATACGCAGTATTTT. The encoded protein is CASSVEGQGTDTQYF.

The chain combines TRBV4-1 with TRBJ2-1; D not resolved. The CDR3 runs 14 residues. The germline gives CDR1 MGHRA, CDR2 YSYEKL. V was cut by 0 bases and J by 6 bases, with 9 bases left in between. DNA of the CDR3: TGCGCCAGCAGCCAAGAAAACAGCATCAATGAGCAGTTCTTC. Translated, it gives CASSQENSINEQFF.

The rearrangement links TRBV5-1 to TRBJ2-7, with D perhaps TRBD1 (5 bases). Germline lookup yields CDR1 SGHRS and CDR2 YFSETQ. V was trimmed by 4 bases and J by 5 bases, leaving 19 bases between them. The CDR3 has 15 amino acids. Here the CDR3 DNA reads TGCGCCAGCAGCCTAGGGTGGGCAGGGCAGGACGAGCAGTACTTC. Translating it yields CASSLGWAGQDEQYF.

This chain connects TRBV19 to TRBJ1-2; D possibly corresponds to TRBD1 (5 bases). V was clipped by 3 bases and J by 3 bases, with 14 bases between them. Per germline, CDR1 LNHDA and CDR2 SQIVND (reference sequence). This CDR3 region has 15 residues. Here the CDR3 DNA reads TGTGCCAGTAGTATCTGGGGGATGGGCGACTATGGCTACACCTTC. It yields the protein CASSIWGMGDYGYTF.

J is TRBJ2-1 and V is TRBV29-1; 8 nucleotides align to TRBD1. The CDR3 runs 13 residues. With V trimmed by 7 bases and J by 9 bases, 11 bases remained unmatched. Germline CDR1 reads SQVTM; CDR2 reads ANQGSEA. Written as DNA, the CDR3 is TGCAGCGCCGAACCGACAGGGGCGGGTGAGCAGTTCTTC. Its protein product is CSAEPTGAGEQFF.

The genes are TRBV5-4 and TRBJ2-7, with 7 nucleotides matching TRBD1. The length of the CDR3 is 13 residues. V trimming: 2 bases; J trimming: 5 bases; junction bases outside the gene matches: 4. Germline V gives CDR1 SGHNT, CDR2 YYREEE (reference sequence). The CDR3 region has the DNA TGTGCCAGCAGCTTTGGGACAGCCCACGAGCAGTACTTC. As protein: CASSFGTAHEQYF.

This chain links TRBV7-2 with TRBJ2-2, with TRBD1 as a possible D gene (5 bases). This CDR3 is 14 amino acids long. Germline-derived CDR1 and CDR2 are SGHTA and FQGNSA. V lost 6 bases and J lost 6, with 14 bases in between. The CDR3 is CASSSYGHAGELFF. The CDR3 region has the DNA TGTGCCAGCAGTTCTTACGGACACGCCGGGGAGCTGTTTTTT.

The chain couples TRBV5-6 to TRBJ2-7, with TRBD1 matching over 7 bases. This CDR3 is 14 amino acids long. J gave up 4 bases and V 0 bases, and 4 bases lay outside the gene matches. The germline CDR1 and CDR2 sequences are SGHDT and YYEEEE. The chain's CDR3 is CASSLGRGQYEQYF. As DNA, the CDR3 is TGTGCCAGCAGCTTGGGAAGGGGACAGTACGAGCAGTACTTC.

The chain joins TRBV5-1 to TRBJ1-1; possible D gene TRBD1, 5 bases. The CDR3 loop spans 13 amino acids. Trimming stripped 0 bases from V and 10 bases from J, with 13 bases between. Germline CDR1 and CDR2: SGHRS and YFSETQ. CDR3 sequence reads: CASSLAGGLGAFF. DNA of the CDR3: TGCGCCAGCAGCTTGGCGGGGGGTTTAGGAGCTTTCTTT.

The J gene is TRBJ2-3, the V gene TRBV13, with TRBD2 matching over 7 bases. The ends lost 0 bases at V and 0 bases at J; junction bases unmatched: 6. Germline V gives CDR1 PRHDT, CDR2 FYEKMQ (reference sequence). The length of the CDR3 is 17 residues. Here the CDR3 reads CASSLGWAGASTDTQYF. As DNA, the CDR3 is TGTGCCAGCAGCTTAGGGTGGGCGGGAGCTAGCACAGATACGCAGTATTTT.

J is TRBJ1-1 and V is TRBV30; no definite D call. This CDR3 comprises 10 residues. In germline, CDR1 is GTSNPN, CDR2 SVGIG (reference sequence). Trimming shortened V by 6 bases and J by 4 bases, and 6 bases separated the two germline ends. CDR3 DNA: TGTGCCTGCGAGGCCACTGAAGCTTTCTTT. Translated: CACEATEAFF.